The T cell receptor beta chain under discussion was sequenced for a study of shared clonotypes between healthy human individuals. A single count supports this clone. Distinct nucleotide sequences in the sample also encode this CDR3. The CDR3 contains 15 residues. Trimming took off 0 bases at V and 0 bases at J, with 10 bases between the two ends. The germline V gene has CDR1 SGHRS and CDR2 YFSETQ. The DNA input per sorted-subset replicate PCR was about 180 ng, corresponding to 30,000 or so T cell genomes. The method was immunoSEQ multiplex PCR; TCRdb's version includes in-frame clones alone and lacks a portion of them. This sample has roughly 2.5 million clones, with approximately 94% found just once.

The sample taken for sequencing was naive CD4+ T cells sorted from blood. Subset reported: CD45RA+ positively selected. This clonotype originated in a young man in good health. V gene TRBV5-1 combines with J gene TRBJ2-7; either TRBD1 or TRBD2 may supply D (5 bases each). CDR3 protein: CASSLGGTYSYEQYF. The CDR3, as DNA: TGCGCCAGCAGCTTGGGGGGGACGTACTCCTACGAGCAGTACTTC. The whole variable domain, filled in from reference TRBV5-1 and TRBJ2-7, reads KAGVTQTPRYLIKTRGQQVTLSCSPISGHRSVSWYQQTPGQGLQFLFEYFSETQRNKGNFPGRFSGRQFSNSRSEMNVSTLELGDSALYLCASSLGGTYSYEQYFGPGTRLTVT.